A selection of T cell receptor beta chains follows, all from one sample in a study of human T cells and chemical hapten exposure. TCRdb reprocessed the RACE reads with MiXCR, giving one entry per CDR3 protein. The sample includes approximately 370,000 distinct CDR3 sequences, 4.5% to 7% of them seen just once. Material: whole blood, obtained in connection with sensitization to the hapten diphenylcyclopropenone (DPC). These receptors were taken from a woman aged 18-35 years with alopecia areata. Some clones in this sample may be carry-over from other donors' samples. Both conserved end residues are part of each CDR3. D genes are given only for firm matches. The size field is filled for only some rows; it gives once, few, many or a size class.

clone_size	cdr3_length	v_call	d_call	j_call	cdr3_nt	cdr3_aa
-	15	TRBV3-1	TRBD1	TRBJ2-7	TGTGCCAGCAGCCAAATGGGGTCGACAGGGAACGAGCAGTACTTC	CASSQMGSTGNEQYF
-	17	TRBV7-2	-	TRBJ1-6	TGTGCCAGCAGCTTAGCGCTAACAGAGACCTATAATTCACCCCTCCACTTT	CASSLALTETYNSPLHF
-	14	TRBV7-2	-	TRBJ2-5	TGTGCCAGCAGCTTATACATCAGGCCAGAGACCCAGTACTTC	CASSLYIRPETQYF
-	16	TRBV7-8	-	TRBJ2-2	TGTGCCAGCGAATTGAGAGGGGCGTTCAACACCGGGGAGCTGTTTTTT	CASELRGAFNTGELFF
-	13	TRBV2	-	TRBJ2-1	TGTGCCAGCAGTGAAGCGGTCGGCGGGGTGGAGTTCTTC	CASSEAVGGVEFF
many	16	TRBV5-1	TRBD1	TRBJ2-7	TGCGCCAGCAGCTTGGGTACCGGGACAGGGTTCTACGAGCAGTACTTC	CASSLGTGTGFYEQYF
few	14	TRBV4-3	-	TRBJ1-2	TGCGCCAGCAGCCAAGATCGGGCCCACTATGGCTACACCTTC	CASSQDRAHYGYTF
many	12	TRBV5-1	-	TRBJ1-2	TGCGCCAGCAGCGGGGACACCTATGGCTACACCTTC	CASSGDTYGYTF
many	16	TRBV28	-	TRBJ1-1	TGTGCCAGCAGTTTAGATGGGGGCGCGGCGAACACTGAAGCTTTCTTT	CASSLDGGAANTEAFF
many	15	TRBV4-3	TRBD1	TRBJ1-4	TGCGCCAGCAGCCGGACGGGACAGGGCGGGGAAAAACTGTTTTTT	CASSRTGQGGEKLFF
-	13	TRBV29-1	-	TRBJ1-1	TGCAGCGCCGAGTGGCAGATGAACACTGAAGCTTTCTTT	CSAEWQMNTEAFF
few	16	TRBV5-1	TRBD1	TRBJ1-2	TGCGCCAGCAGCTTCACGACGGGACAGGGAGTTTATGGCTACACCTTC	CASSFTTGQGVYGYTF
-	17	TRBV4-2	TRBD2	TRBJ2-3	TGTGCCAGCAGCCAAGACAATCGACTAGCGGGGGCAGATACGCAGTATTTT	CASSQDNRLAGADTQYF
few	15	TRBV19	-	TRBJ2-1	TGTGCCAGTAAAGTCGGCCCGAGCTCCTACAATGAGCAGTTCTTC	CASKVGPSSYNEQFF
many	15	TRBV7-9	-	TRBJ1-5	TGTGCCAGCAGCTTAGCCAACACAGCCCAGAAACCCCAGCATTTT	CASSLANTAQKPQHF
many	16	TRBV6-5	-	TRBJ1-3	TGTGCCAGCAGTTATGGGTCTGGGAGCTCTGGAAACACCATATATTTT	CASSYGSGSSGNTIYF
few	15	TRBV6-2/TRBV6-3	-	TRBJ1-5	TGTGCCAGCAGCGAACTTTCTACGGGACGGCAGCCCCAGCATTTT	CASSELSTGRQPQHF
-	11	TRBV6-7	-	TRBJ1-1	TGTGCTCCTGGTGAGGACACTGAAGCTTTCTTT	CAPGEDTEAFF
few	19	TRBV7-9	-	TRBJ2-5	TGTGCCAGCAGCGTGAGACGCCTCGGGCCAGCATGGGACCAAGAGACCCAGTACTTC	CASSVRRLGPAWDQETQYF
many	14	TRBV7-6	-	TRBJ1-6	TGTGCCAGCAGTTTACAGGGTTTGAATTCACCCCTCCACTTT	CASSLQGLNSPLHF
-	16	TRBV5-4	TRBD2	TRBJ2-3	TGTGCCAGCAGCCCGGGCGCGGGGGGGAGGTACGCTACGCAGTATTTT	CASSPGAGGRYATQYF
-	12	TRBV7-2	-	TRBJ1-1	TGTGCCAGCGGTTTTTCGGGGGTGAGAGCTTTCTTT	CASGFSGVRAFF
many	15	TRBV7-2	-	TRBJ1-1	TGTGCCAGCAGCGCCTACCTAAAGACGGGTACTGAAGCTTTCTTT	CASSAYLKTGTEAFF
many	15	TRBV7-9	-	TRBJ1-2	TGTGCCAGCAGCCCAATCTCTCTTCTGCGCTATGGCTACACCTTC	CASSPISLLRYGYTF
many	13	TRBV7-8	-	TRBJ1-2	TGTGCCAGCAGCTACCGGGATTTCTATGGCTACACCTTC	CASSYRDFYGYTF
many	16	TRBV14	-	TRBJ2-1	TGTGCCAGCAGCCAAGTAGGCTGGGCCGCTTACAATGAGCAGTTCTTC	CASSQVGWAAYNEQFF
-	15	TRBV5-1	TRBD1	TRBJ2-2	TGCGCCAGCAGCCTGGGGGACAGGGATACCGGGGAGCTGTTTTTT	CASSLGDRDTGELFF
-	13	TRBV29-1	-	TRBJ1-1	TGCAGCGTCCGAGGGGCCTTGAACACTGAAGCTTTCTTT	CSVRGALNTEAFF
few	15	TRBV7-9	TRBD2	TRBJ2-1	TGTGCCAGCAGCAAGGGGAGGGGCTCCTACAATGAGCAGTTCTTC	CASSKGRGSYNEQFF
-	15	TRBV20-1	-	TRBJ1-1	TGCAGTGCTAGAGATCGTCAGGCGGGGAACACTGAAGCTTTCTTT	CSARDRQAGNTEAFF
many	15	TRBV7-2	-	TRBJ1-6	TGTGCCAGCAGCTCCCTTCCCAGGACGAATTCACCCCTCCACTTT	CASSSLPRTNSPLHF
many	14	TRBV6-4	TRBD1	TRBJ2-2	TGTGCCAGCAGAGGACAGGGACCCACCGGGGAGCTGTTTTTT	CASRGQGPTGELFF
many	14	TRBV7-2	-	TRBJ2-7	TGTGCCAGCAGCCGAGACCAGGGAGCCTACGAGCAGTACTTC	CASSRDQGAYEQYF
few	19	TRBV14	TRBD2	TRBJ2-3	TGTGCCAGCAGCCAAGTCGGGACTAGCGGGGGGACCTACACAGATACGCAGTATTTT	CASSQVGTSGGTYTDTQYF
many	14	TRBV6-2/TRBV6-3	-	TRBJ1-2	TGTGCCAGCAGTTACGGGATCGGGAACTATGGCTACACCTTC	CASSYGIGNYGYTF
few	14	TRBV6-6	TRBD1	TRBJ1-4	TGTGCCAGCAGGCAGACAGGGGGCAACGAAAAACTGTTTTTT	CASRQTGGNEKLFF
few	16	TRBV6-2/TRBV6-3	-	TRBJ2-2	TGTGCCAGCAGTTACCGGACACCTAGGGGCACCGGGGAGCTGTTTTTT	CASSYRTPRGTGELFF
many	14	TRBV5-4	-	TRBJ1-3	TGTGCCAGCAGCTTTCCAGGATCTGGAAACACCATATATTTT	CASSFPGSGNTIYF
many	14	TRBV28	-	TRBJ1-4	TGTGCCAGCAGCGGTGACCTCCTCTATGAAAAACTGTTTTTT	CASSGDLLYEKLFF
many	15	TRBV6-2/TRBV6-3	TRBD1	TRBJ1-3	TGTGCCAGCACTCCGGACGGGACAGTCGGAAACACCATATATTTT	CASTPDGTVGNTIYF
-	16	TRBV6-2/TRBV6-3	TRBD2	TRBJ2-2	TGTGCCAGCAGTTGGGCCCGGAGGACTAGCTTCGGGGAGCTGTTTTTT	CASSWARRTSFGELFF
-	18	TRBV7-9	TRBD2	TRBJ2-2	TGTGCCAGCAGCTTTCGGCCTTTAGCGGGGGGCAACACCGGGGAGCTGTTTTTT	CASSFRPLAGGNTGELFF
-	15	TRBV24-1	TRBD1	TRBJ1-5	TGTGCCACCAGTACGTCCGGACAGGGTAATCAGCCCCAGCATTTT	CATSTSGQGNQPQHF
-	13	TRBV29-1	-	TRBJ2-3	TGCAGCGTCTCGGGACTGGGCACAGATACGCAGTATTTT	CSVSGLGTDTQYF
-	14	TRBV6-5	-	TRBJ1-5	TGTGCCAGCAGTTCCCTGGTAGGGGTTCAGCCCCAGCATTTT	CASSSLVGVQPQHF
few	12	TRBV2	TRBD1	TRBJ1-2	TGTGCCAGCAGTGATGACAGGGGTGGCTACACCTTC	CASSDDRGGYTF
many	13	TRBV7-2	-	TRBJ2-1	TGTGCCACCGGGGGTAGCTCCTACAATGAGCAGTTCTTC	CATGGSSYNEQFF
-	13	TRBV28	TRBD1	TRBJ1-5	TGTGCCAGCAGTTTCTACAGGGGACAGCCCCAGCATTTT	CASSFYRGQPQHF
-	14	TRBV27	-	TRBJ1-1	TGTGCCAGCATCCGCCTCGGGGCGAGCACTGAAGCTTTCTTT	CASIRLGASTEAFF
once	13	TRBV12-3/TRBV12-4	-	TRBJ1-2	TGTGCTGTTACGGGGGCCGAGATTCCTGGCTACACCTTC	CAVTGAEIPGYTF
-	12	TRBV24-1	-	TRBJ1-5	TGTGCCACCAGTGACCCTAATCAGCCCCAGCATTTT	CATSDPNQPQHF
many	16	TRBV10-3	TRBD1	TRBJ1-2	TGTGCCATCAGTGAGGCGGGCGGGACAGGCGATTTGCGCTACACCTTC	CAISEAGGTGDLRYTF
-	11	TRBV27	-	TRBJ1-2	TGTGCCAGCAGTAACTTCTATGGCTACACCTTC	CASSNFYGYTF
-	14	TRBV5-1	TRBD1	TRBJ1-1	TGCGCCAGCAGCCTTCGACAGGGCACCACTGAAGCTTTCTTT	CASSLRQGTTEAFF
few	17	TRBV4-3	-	TRBJ2-1	TGCGCCAGCAGCCAAGAGTCTCAACAGGGTGGGTTCGATGAGCAGTTCTTC	CASSQESQQGGFDEQFF
-	14	TRBV7-9	-	TRBJ1-5	TGTGCCAGCAGCTTAGCACCAATTCATCAGCCCCAGCATTTT	CASSLAPIHQPQHF
-	14	TRBV18	TRBD1	TRBJ2-1	TGTGCCAGCTCACCGTCGACAGGGCCCAATGAGCAGTTCTTC	CASSPSTGPNEQFF
many	16	TRBV10-3	-	TRBJ2-4	TGTGCCATCAGTGCTGGGACCGGGGCAGGGGAAAACATTCAGTACTTC	CAISAGTGAGENIQYF
-	14	TRBV3-1	TRBD1	TRBJ1-1	TGTGCCAGCACTCCAGACAGGGGGAGGTCTGAAGCTTTCTTT	CASTPDRGRSEAFF